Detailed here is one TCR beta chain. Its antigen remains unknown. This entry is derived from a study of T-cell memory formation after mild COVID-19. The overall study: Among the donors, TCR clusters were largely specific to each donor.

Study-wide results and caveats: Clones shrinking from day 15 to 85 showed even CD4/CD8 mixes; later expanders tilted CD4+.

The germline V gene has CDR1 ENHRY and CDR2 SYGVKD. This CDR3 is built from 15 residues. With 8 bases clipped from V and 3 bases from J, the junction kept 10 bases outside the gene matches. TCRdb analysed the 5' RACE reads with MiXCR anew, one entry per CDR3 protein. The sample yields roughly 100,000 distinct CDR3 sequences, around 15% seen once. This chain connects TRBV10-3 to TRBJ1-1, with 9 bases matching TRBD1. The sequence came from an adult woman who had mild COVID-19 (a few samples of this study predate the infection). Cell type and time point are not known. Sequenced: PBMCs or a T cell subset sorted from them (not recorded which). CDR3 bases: TGTGCCATCCGACAGGGGGTCCTTACGGACACTGAAGCTTTCTTT. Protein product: CAIRQGVLTDTEAFF.